A single sample is the source of the 18 T cell receptor beta chains below, sequenced in a study of a mutant IDH1 vaccine in newly diagnosed glioma. The repertoire was sequenced with immunoSEQ multiplex PCR; TCRdb's copy has only in-frame clones and lacks some. This table has tens of thousands of clones, 83% appearing once. Time point: baseline, week 1 (first vaccination visit). The treatment is: pre-vaccination baseline after standard-of-care therapy. The specimen comprised PBMCs, sampled from a glioma patient treated with radiotherapy, temozolomide or both. Source of these receptors: a woman aged 50 to 65 with glioma.

The chain recombines TRBV5-4 with TRBJ2-7, with TRBD1 matching over 7 bases. After removal of 4 bases from V and 2 bases from J, the junction contained 6 bases not matched to a gene. The CDR3 spans 14 residues. The germline CDR1 and CDR2 sequences are SGHNT and YYREEE (reference sequence). The CDR3 DNA reads as TGTGCCAGCAGCCAGTACAGGGGTCCCTACGAGCAGTACTTC. Translating gives CASSQYRGPYEQYF.

The chain combines TRBV28 with TRBJ2-7; no reliable D call. Per the germline V gene, CDR1 is MDHEN and CDR2 is SYDVKM. V lost 7 bases to trimming and J lost 0 bases, with 16 bases between them. The CDR3 runs 15 residues. Here the CDR3 DNA reads TGTGCCAGCAACGGAAAAACAGCTTTCTCCTACGAGCAGTACTTC. Its protein is CASNGKTAFSYEQYF.

The chain uses TRBV11-2 and TRBJ1-5; 8 positions match TRBD1. The junction had 5 bases not matched to a gene; V was cut back by 4 bases and J by 3 bases. Germline V CDR1 and CDR2: SGHAT, FQNNGV. The CDR3 contains 15 residues. CDR3 sequence: CASSSGTGHNQPQHF. As DNA, the CDR3 is TGTGCCAGCAGCTCAGGGACAGGACACAATCAGCCCCAGCATTTT.

The chain links TRBV7-9 to TRBJ2-2; 12 bases agree with TRBD1. CDR1 SEHNR and CDR2 FQNEAQ come from the germline V gene (reference sequence). The CDR3 consists of 17 residues. V gave up 5 bases and J gave up 5 bases; unmatched junction bases: 9. The CDR3 DNA sequence: TGTGCCAGCAGCAGAAGTCCGGGACAGGGGGCTACCGGGGAGCTGTTTTTT. Translated: CASSRSPGQGATGELFF.

This clone appeared a single time. This chain uses TRBV5-6 with TRBJ1-2; no reliable D call. From germline, CDR1 is SGHDT and CDR2 YYEEEE. V gave up 1 base and J gave up 0 bases, with 4 bases separating them. The CDR3 loop spans 13 amino acids. CDR3 sequence: CASSLPANYGYTF. As DNA, the CDR3 is TGTGCCAGCAGCTTGCCGGCTAACTATGGCTACACCTTC.

This clone came up a few times. This chain uses TRBV4-2 with TRBJ1-1; D ambiguous. Trimming stripped 1 base from V and 1 base from J, with 7 bases between. The V gene's germline CDR1 is LGHNA and CDR2 YNFKEQ. This CDR3 is 14 amino acids long. The CDR3: CASSQVSENTEAFF. For the CDR3, the DNA is TGTGCCAGCAGCCAAGTATCAGAGAACACTGAAGCTTTCTTT.

Notes on this clone: A junction end diverges from the germline sequence, so it may reflect a read error. The gene calls are TRBV28 and TRBJ1-4, with D maybe TRBD1 (6 bases). The CDR3 is 16 residues long. Germline-derived CDR1 and CDR2 are MDHEN and SYDVKM. Here the CDR3 reads CASSLSYGTHDEKLFF. The CDR3 DNA reads TGTGCCAGCAGCTTATCGTACGGGACACACGATGAAAAACTGTTTTTT.

This chain uses TRBV5-5 with TRBJ2-7; TRBD1 might be the D (6 bases). The germline V gene has CDR1 SGHKS and CDR2 YYEKEE (reference sequence). There are 11 residues in the CDR3. V lost 10 bases and J 8 bases, leaving 16 bases between the germline ends. CDR3 in amino acids: CACGRGDKQYF. The CDR3 nucleotides are TGTGCCTGCGGCAGGGGAGACAAGCAGTACTTC.

The chain is built from TRBV19 and TRBJ2-7; a weak D match, TRBD2 (6 bases). Germline V CDR1 and CDR2: LNHDA, SQIVND (reference sequence). CDR3 size: 15 residues. The V gene lost 4 bases and the J gene lost 2 bases, with 15 bases spanning the gap. The CDR3 nucleotides are TGTGCCAGTAGTAAGTCGGCGGGGCCAGCCTACGAGCAGTACTTC. It translates to CASSKSAGPAYEQYF.

J is TRBJ1-4 and V is TRBV7-2; 8 bases align to TRBD1. CDR3 length: 16 amino acids. Unmatched junction bases numbered 8, after V lost 4 bases and J lost 4 bases. From germline, CDR1 is SGHTA and CDR2 FQGNSA. CDR3 region: CASSSEPGGINEKLFF. For the CDR3, the DNA is TGTGCCAGCAGCTCCGAGCCAGGGGGCATTAATGAAAAACTGTTTTTT.

The chain recombines TRBV5-1 with TRBJ1-5; no reliable D call. V lost 0 bases and J 6 bases, leaving 10 bases between the germline ends. The germline V gene has CDR1 SGHRS and CDR2 YFSETQ. The length of the CDR3 is 14 residues. The CDR3 DNA sequence: TGCGCCAGCAGCTTGGAACCTACGGGTCAGCCCCAGCATTTT. It yields the protein CASSLEPTGQPQHF. The entire variable domain, with the rest obtained from reference TRBV5-1 and TRBJ1-5, is as follows: KAGVTQTPRYLIKTRGQQVTLSCSPISGHRSVSWYQQTPGQGLQFLFEYFSETQRNKGNFPGRFSGRQFSNSRSEMNVSTLELGDSALYLCASSLEPTGQPQHFGDGTRLSIL.

This chain uses TRBV9 with TRBJ1-2; perhaps TRBD1 as D (6 bases). The V gene lost 2 bases and the J gene lost 1 base, with 6 bases spanning the gap. Germline lookup yields CDR1 SGDLS and CDR2 YYNGEE. The CDR3 is 13 residues long. DNA for the CDR3: TGTGCCAGCAGCGTGGACAGTAACTATGGCTACACCTTC. This gives the protein CASSVDSNYGYTF.

The gene calls are TRBV10-3 and TRBJ1-1; no clear D gene. Trimming stripped 0 bases from V and 1 base from J, with 6 bases between. The CDR3 spans 14 residues. The germline gives CDR1 ENHRY, CDR2 SYGVKD. The CDR3: CAISESKGNTEAFF. CDR3 in DNA: TGTGCCATCAGTGAGTCGAAGGGGAACACTGAAGCTTTCTTT.

This chain connects TRBV2 to TRBJ1-1; D is possibly TRBD1 (6 bases). The germline V and J ends were trimmed by 6 bases and 3 bases, with 20 bases remaining between them. The CDR3 loop spans 16 amino acids. Germline lookup yields CDR1 SNHLY and CDR2 FYNNEI. In DNA form, the CDR3 reads TGTGCCAGCAGCGTTTCCCTACAGAAGGGGGACACTGAAGCTTTCTTT. Amino acids: CASSVSLQKGDTEAFF.

The chain links TRBV29-1 to TRBJ1-2, with D possibly TRBD1 on 5 matching bases. CDR1 is SQVTM, CDR2 ANQGSEA, per germline. CDR3 size: 13 residues. V lost 7 bases, J lost 4 bases, and 16 bases lay in between. The CDR3 DNA follows: TGCAGCGCCGCCCTCCAGGGATTCTATGGCTACACCTTC. Amino acids: CSAALQGFYGYTF.

The chain employs TRBV5-4 and TRBJ1-6; TRBD1 matches at 7 bases. Germline-derived CDR1 and CDR2 are SGHNT and YYREEE (reference sequence). J was trimmed by 8 bases and V by 4 bases; bases with no gene match: 9. CDR3 size: 15 residues. In DNA, the CDR3 is TGTGCCAGCAGCCCAACCGGACAGGCGGATTCACCCCTCCACTTT. This translates into CASSPTGQADSPLHF.

Only a few counts were recorded for this clone. This sequence joins TRBV19 and TRBJ1-5; D is ambiguous. Germline V gene sequence: CDR1 LNHDA, CDR2 SQIVND (reference sequence). V was trimmed by 5 bases and J by 2 bases, leaving 16 bases between them. CDR3 length equals 16 residues. The CDR3 coding sequence is TGTGCCAGTAGTGACCGCCAAGAGGGCGGCAATCAGCCCCAGCATTTT. Amino acid sequence: CASSDRQEGGNQPQHF.

The rearrangement uses TRBV5-4 and TRBJ2-7, with 9 bases that match TRBD2. This CDR3 has 17 residues. Unmatched junction bases numbered 9, after V lost 2 bases and J lost 0 bases. Germline V gives CDR1 SGHNT, CDR2 YYREEE (reference sequence). The CDR3 loop reads CASSFRGGGARSYEQYF. CDR3 DNA sequence: TGTGCCAGCAGCTTTCGCGGGGGGGGCGCTCGCTCCTACGAGCAGTACTTC.